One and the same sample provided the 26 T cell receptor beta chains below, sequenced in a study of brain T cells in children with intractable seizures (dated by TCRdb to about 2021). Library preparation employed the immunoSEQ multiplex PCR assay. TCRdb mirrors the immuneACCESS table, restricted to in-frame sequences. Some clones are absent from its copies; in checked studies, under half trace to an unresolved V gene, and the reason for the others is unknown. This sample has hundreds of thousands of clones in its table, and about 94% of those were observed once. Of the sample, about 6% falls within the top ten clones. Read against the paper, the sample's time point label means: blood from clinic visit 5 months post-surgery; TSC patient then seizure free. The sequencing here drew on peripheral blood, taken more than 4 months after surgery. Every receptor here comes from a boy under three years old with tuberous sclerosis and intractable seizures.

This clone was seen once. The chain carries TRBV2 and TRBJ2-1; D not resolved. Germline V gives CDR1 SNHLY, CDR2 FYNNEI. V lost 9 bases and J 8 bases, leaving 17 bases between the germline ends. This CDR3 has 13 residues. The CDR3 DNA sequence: TGTGCCAGTATCGGACGCAGGCATCATGAGCAGTTCTTC. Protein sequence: CASIGRRHHEQFF.

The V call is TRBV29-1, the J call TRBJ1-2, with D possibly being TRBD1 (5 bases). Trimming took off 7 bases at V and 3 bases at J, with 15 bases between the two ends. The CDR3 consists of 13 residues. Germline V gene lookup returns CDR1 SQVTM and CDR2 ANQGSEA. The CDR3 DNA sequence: TGCAGCGCTCAACGGCGGGGGGACTATGGCTACACCTTC. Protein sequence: CSAQRRGDYGYTF.

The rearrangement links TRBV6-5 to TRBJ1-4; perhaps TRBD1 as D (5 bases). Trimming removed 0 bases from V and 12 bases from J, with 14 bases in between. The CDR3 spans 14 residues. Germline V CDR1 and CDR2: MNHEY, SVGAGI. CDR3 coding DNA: TGTGCCAGCAGTTACTCGGGGGGGTCCTGGGAACTGTTTTTT. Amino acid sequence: CASSYSGGSWELFF.

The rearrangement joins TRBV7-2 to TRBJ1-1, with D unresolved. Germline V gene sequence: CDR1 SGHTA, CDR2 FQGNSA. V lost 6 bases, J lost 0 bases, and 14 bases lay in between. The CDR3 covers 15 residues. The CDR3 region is CASSSGVRVNTEAFF. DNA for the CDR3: TGTGCCAGCAGTTCGGGAGTTAGGGTGAACACTGAAGCTTTCTTT. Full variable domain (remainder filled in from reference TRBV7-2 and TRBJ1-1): GAGVSQSPSNKVTEKGKDVELRCDPISGHTALYWYRQSLGQGLEFLIYFQGNSAPDKSGLPSDRFSAERTGGSVSTLTIQRTQQEDSAVYLCASSSGVRVNTEAFFGQGTRLTVV.

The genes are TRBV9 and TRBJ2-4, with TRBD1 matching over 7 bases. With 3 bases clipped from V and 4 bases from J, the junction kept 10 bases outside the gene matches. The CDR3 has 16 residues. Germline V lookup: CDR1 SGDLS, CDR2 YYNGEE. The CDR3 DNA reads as TGTGCCAGCAGCGCCTCAAGGACAGGAGCTAAAAACATTCAGTACTTC. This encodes CASSASRTGAKNIQYF.

CDR3 nucleotides: TGCGCCAGCAGCCTCTCGGGACTAGCGGGGCTATACAATGAGCAGTTCTTC. This sequence encodes CASSLSGLAGLYNEQFF. This sequence joins TRBV5-1 and TRBJ2-1, with 13 bases lining up with TRBD2. V lost 4 bases, J lost 4 bases, and 8 bases stayed unmatched. Germline V gives CDR1 SGHRS, CDR2 YFSETQ. The CDR3 covers 17 residues.

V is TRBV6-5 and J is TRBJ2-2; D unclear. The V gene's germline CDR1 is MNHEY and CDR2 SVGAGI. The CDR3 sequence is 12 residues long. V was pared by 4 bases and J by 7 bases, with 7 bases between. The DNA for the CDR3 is TGTGCCAGCAGTTGGTCGGACGGGGAGCTGTTTTTT. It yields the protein CASSWSDGELFF.

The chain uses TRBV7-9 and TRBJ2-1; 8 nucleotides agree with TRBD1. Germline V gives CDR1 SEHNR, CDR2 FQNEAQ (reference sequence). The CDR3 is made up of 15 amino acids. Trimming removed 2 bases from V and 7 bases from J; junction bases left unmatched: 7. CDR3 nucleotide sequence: TGTGCCAGCAGCTTACTAACAGGGGGTAGGAATGAGCAGTTCTTC. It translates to CASSLLTGGRNEQFF.

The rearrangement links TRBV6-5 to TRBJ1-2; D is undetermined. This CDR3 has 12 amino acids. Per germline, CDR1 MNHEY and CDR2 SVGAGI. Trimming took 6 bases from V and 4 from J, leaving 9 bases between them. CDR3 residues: CASRDDPYGYTF. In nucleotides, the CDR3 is TGTGCCAGCAGGGACGACCCCTATGGCTACACCTTC.

CDR3 sequence (DNA): TGTGCCAGCAGCTTCCCAGGGGGGACGTACGAGCAGTACTTC. Residues: CASSFPGGTYEQYF. The chain employs TRBV5-6 and TRBJ2-7, with D possibly matching TRBD1 (7 bases). Germline CDR1 reads SGHDT; CDR2 reads YYEEEE. The CDR3 is 14 residues long. Trimming stripped 2 bases from V and 4 bases from J, with 13 bases between.

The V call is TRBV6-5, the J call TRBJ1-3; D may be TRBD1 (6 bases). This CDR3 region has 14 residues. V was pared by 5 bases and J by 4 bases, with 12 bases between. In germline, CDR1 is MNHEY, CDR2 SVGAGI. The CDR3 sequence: CASSRTEGGNTIYF. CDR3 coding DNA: TGTGCCAGCAGTCGGACAGAGGGCGGAAACACCATATATTTT.

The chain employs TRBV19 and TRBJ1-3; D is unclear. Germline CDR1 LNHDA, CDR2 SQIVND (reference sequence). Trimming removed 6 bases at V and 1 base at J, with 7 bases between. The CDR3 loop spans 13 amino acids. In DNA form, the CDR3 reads TGTGCCAGTAGCTGGGAATCTGGAAACACCATATATTTT. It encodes CASSWESGNTIYF.

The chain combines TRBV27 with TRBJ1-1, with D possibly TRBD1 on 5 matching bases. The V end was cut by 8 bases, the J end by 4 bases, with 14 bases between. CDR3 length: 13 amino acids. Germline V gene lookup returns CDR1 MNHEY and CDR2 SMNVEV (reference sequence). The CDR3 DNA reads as TGTGCCAGCGCCGACAGTCTAGGCACTGAAGCTTTCTTT. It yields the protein CASADSLGTEAFF.

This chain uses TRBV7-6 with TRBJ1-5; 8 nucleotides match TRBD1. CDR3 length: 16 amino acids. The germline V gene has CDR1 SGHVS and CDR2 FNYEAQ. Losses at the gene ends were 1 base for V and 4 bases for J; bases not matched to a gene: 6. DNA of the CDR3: TGTGCCAGCAGCTTAGGCCAGACAGGGGAGAATCAGCCCCAGCATTTT. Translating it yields CASSLGQTGENQPQHF. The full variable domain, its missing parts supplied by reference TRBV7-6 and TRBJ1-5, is GAGVSQSPRYKVTKRGQDVALRCDPISGHVSLYWYRQALGQGPEFLTYFNYEAQQDKSGLPNDRFSAERPEGSISTLTIQRTEQRDSAMYRCASSLGQTGENQPQHFGDGTRLSIL.

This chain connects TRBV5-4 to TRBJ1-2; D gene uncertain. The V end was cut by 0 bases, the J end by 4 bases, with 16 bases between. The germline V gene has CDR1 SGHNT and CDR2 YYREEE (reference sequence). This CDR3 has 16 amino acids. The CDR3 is CASSLDRQVAPYGYTF. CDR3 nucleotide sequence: TGTGCCAGCAGCTTGGATCGCCAGGTGGCTCCCTATGGCTACACCTTC.

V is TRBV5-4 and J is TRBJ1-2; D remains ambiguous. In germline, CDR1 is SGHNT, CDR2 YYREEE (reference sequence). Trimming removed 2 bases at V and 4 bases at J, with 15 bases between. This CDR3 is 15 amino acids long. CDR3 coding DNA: TGTGCCAGCAGCTTTCTCCCTGAGCCTGCCTATGGCTACACCTTC. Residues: CASSFLPEPAYGYTF.

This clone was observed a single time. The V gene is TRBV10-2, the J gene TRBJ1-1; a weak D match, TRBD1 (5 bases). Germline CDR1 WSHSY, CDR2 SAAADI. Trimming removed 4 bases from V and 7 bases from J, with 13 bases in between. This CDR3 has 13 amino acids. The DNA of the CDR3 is TGCGCCAGCAGTGCTGGGGGAATAGGTGAAGCTTTCTTT. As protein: CASSAGGIGEAFF.

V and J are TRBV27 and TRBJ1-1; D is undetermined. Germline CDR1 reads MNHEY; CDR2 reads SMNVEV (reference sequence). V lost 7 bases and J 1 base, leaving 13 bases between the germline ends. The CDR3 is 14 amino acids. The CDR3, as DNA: TGTGCCAGCAATTTCGGCGGTGGGAACACTGAAGCTTTCTTT. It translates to CASNFGGGNTEAFF.

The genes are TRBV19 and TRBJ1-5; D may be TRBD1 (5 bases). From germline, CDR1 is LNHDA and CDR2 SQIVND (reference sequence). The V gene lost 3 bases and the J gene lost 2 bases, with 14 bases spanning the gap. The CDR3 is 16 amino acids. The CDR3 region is CASSIPPGGGNQPQHF. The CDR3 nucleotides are TGTGCCAGTAGTATCCCTCCGGGGGGGGGCAATCAGCCCCAGCATTTT.

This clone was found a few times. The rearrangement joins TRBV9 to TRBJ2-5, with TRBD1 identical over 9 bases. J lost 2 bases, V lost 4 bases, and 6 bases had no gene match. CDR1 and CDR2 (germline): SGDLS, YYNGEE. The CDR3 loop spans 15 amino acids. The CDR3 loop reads CASSSGTGRQETQYF. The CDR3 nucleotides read TGTGCCAGCAGCTCAGGGACAGGGAGGCAAGAGACCCAGTACTTC.

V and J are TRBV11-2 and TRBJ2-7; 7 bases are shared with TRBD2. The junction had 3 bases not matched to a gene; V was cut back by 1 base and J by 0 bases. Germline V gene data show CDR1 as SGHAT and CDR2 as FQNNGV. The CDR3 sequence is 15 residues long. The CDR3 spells CASSLARGSSYEQYF. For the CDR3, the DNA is TGTGCCAGCAGCTTAGCACGCGGGAGCTCCTACGAGCAGTACTTC.

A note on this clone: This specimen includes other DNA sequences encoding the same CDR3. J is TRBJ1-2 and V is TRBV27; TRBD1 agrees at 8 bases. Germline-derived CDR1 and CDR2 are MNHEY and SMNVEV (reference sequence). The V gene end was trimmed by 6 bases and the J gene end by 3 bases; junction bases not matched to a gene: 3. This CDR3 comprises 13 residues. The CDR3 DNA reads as TGTGCCAGCAGCCTGACAGGGGACTATGGCTACACCTTC. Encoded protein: CASSLTGDYGYTF.

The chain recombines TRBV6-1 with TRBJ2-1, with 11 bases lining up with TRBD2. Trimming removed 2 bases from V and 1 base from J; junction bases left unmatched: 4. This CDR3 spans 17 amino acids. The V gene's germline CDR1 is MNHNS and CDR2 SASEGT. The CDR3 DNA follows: TGTGCCAGCAGTGAACTAGCGGGAGGATGGTCCTACAATGAGCAGTTCTTC. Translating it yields CASSELAGGWSYNEQFF.

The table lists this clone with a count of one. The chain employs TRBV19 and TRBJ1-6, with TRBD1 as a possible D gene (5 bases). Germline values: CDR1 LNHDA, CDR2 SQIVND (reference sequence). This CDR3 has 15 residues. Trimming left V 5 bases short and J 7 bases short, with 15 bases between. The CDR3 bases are TGTGCCAGTAGTGCGCCGTACGGGGGGAATTCACCCCTCCACTTT. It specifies CASSAPYGGNSPLHF.

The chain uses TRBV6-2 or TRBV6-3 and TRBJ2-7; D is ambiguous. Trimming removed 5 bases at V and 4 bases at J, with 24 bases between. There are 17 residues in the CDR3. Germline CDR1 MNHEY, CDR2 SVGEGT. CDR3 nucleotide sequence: TGTGCCAGCAGTAAACCGACACCCCCAGATCCGCGTTACGAGCAGTACTTC. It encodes CASSKPTPPDPRYEQYF.

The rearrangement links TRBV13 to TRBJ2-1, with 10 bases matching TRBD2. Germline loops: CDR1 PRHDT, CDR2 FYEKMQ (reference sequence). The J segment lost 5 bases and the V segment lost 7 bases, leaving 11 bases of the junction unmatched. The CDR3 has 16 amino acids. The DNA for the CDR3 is TGTGCCAGCACCTCGGGGAGGACTAGCGGTCACAATGAGCAGTTCTTC. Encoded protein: CASTSGRTSGHNEQFF.